This T cell receptor beta chain was documented in a study of molecular identifiers for immune sequencing clone quantification. Study as a whole: Five aliquots were made in replicates from the RNA of roughly 21,000 or 96,000 naive CD8 cells, and four were sequenced. Study conclusions and caveats: Clones above 20 RNA copies held over 97% of effector molecules, under 1% in naive cells.

After removal of 0 bases from V and 6 bases from J, the junction contained 5 bases not matched to a gene. The CDR3 covers 15 residues. The germline gives CDR1 SGHNT, CDR2 YYREEE (reference sequence). Listed TCR primers and previously described methods were used for bulk TCR libraries. MiXCR was run by TCRdb on the PCR reads, yielding one entry per CDR3 protein. The table has over 600,000 distinct CDR3 sequences, just under 20% seen once; the top ten hold about 0.9%. This clonotype was seen at least ten times. Antigen unknown. As CD8+CD4-CCR7+CD45RA+ cells, naive CD8 T cells were sorted. This chain joins TRBV5-4 and TRBJ2-3, with 9 positions matching TRBD1. The TCR originated in a human donor in good health. Some libraries in this study had Jurkat cell RNA spiked in. Sequencing used naive CD8+ T cells from blood, with Jurkat cell RNA spiked in. Subset specified: FACS-sorted CD8+CD4-CCR7+CD45RA+ naive T cells. CDR3 bases: TGTGCCAGCAGCTTGGGACAGGGGGAGATGGATACGCAGTATTTT. It specifies CASSLGQGEMDTQYF.